The entry below gives a single T cell receptor (beta chain) sequence along with its context. Germline V lookup: CDR1 SGHTA, CDR2 FQGNSA. This CDR3 has 13 residues. These data originate in a study of monozygotic twins with inflammatory bowel disease. Both the TCRalpha cDNA and the TCRbeta cDNA were taken through two nested PCRs, lasting approximately 17 and 9 cycles. TCRdb reworked the 5' RACE reads into one entry per CDR3 protein, no DNA. In all, the sample yields some 190,000 distinct CDR3 sequences. This clonotype was obtained from a human donor with ulcerative colitis or Crohn's disease, or a healthy co-twin of an affected twin (not recorded which). The chain has TRBV7-2 and TRBJ1-3. Input material: blood. The CDR3 is CASAGPGGNTIYF.